This T cell receptor beta chain comes out of a study of vaccination effects on CD4 cells after COVID-19. Study-wide background: Following the second dose by a median of 72 days, the post-vaccine samples were obtained. Findings and limits, study-wide: Clones that were induced by infection or by vaccine showed marked contraction late after vaccination.

Sequencing used immunoSEQ multiplex PCR; TCRdb keeps in-frame clones, though not all of them. The table has 70,000 or so clones, 73% seen once. About this clone: What it binds is unknown.

CDR1 and CDR2 from the germline V gene are SGHDN and FVKESK. V dropped 3 bases and J dropped 1 base, with 0 bases sitting between them. This CDR3 has 11 amino acids. Cultured cells yielded isolated CD4+ T cells after less than 11 days. BNT162b2 vaccine or mRNA-1273 vaccine was given to participants in two doses. The vaccine recipients had no prior SARS-CoV-2 infection, with negative nucleocapsid antibodies. The chain recombines TRBV14 with TRBJ1-1; no firm D call. Specimen: CD4+ T cells from PBMCs cultured without peptide, collected after COVID-19 vaccination. This receptor was taken from a human donor who received a COVID-19 vaccine. Here the CDR3 reads CASSQNTEAFF. In DNA form, the CDR3 reads TGTGCCAGCAGCCAGAACACTGAAGCTTTCTTT.